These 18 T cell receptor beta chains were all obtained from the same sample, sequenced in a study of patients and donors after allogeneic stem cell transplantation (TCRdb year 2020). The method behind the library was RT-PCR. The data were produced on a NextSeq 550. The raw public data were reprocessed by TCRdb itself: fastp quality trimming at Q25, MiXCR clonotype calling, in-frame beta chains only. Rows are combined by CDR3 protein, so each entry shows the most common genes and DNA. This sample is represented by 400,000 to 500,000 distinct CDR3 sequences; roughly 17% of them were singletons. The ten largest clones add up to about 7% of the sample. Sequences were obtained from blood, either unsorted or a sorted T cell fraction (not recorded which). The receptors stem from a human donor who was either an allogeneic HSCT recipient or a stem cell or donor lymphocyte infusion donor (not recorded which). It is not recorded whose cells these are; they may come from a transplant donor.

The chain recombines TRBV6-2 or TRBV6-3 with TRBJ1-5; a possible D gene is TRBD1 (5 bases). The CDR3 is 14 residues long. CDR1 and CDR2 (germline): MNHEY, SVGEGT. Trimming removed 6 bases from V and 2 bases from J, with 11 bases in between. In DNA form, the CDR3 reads TGTGCCAGCAGGGCGACGGGGGGCAATCAGCCCCAGCATTTT. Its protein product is CASRATGGNQPQHF.

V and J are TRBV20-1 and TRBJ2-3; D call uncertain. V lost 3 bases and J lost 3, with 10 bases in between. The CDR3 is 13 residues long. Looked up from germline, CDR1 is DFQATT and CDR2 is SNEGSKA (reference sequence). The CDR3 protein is CSARWPRTDTQYF. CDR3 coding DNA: TGCAGTGCTAGGTGGCCCAGGACAGATACGCAGTATTTT.

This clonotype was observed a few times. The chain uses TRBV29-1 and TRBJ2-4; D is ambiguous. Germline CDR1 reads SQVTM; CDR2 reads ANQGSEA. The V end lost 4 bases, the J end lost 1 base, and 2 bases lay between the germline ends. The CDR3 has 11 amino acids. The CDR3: CSVGAKNIQYF. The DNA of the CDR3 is TGCAGCGTTGGGGCCAAAAACATTCAGTACTTC.

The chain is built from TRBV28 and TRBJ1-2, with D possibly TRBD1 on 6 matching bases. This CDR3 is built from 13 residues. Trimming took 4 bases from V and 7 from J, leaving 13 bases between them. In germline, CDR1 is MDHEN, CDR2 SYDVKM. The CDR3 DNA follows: TGTGCCAGCAGTTCCGGGGGGCGGCTTGGCTACACCTTC. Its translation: CASSSGGRLGYTF.

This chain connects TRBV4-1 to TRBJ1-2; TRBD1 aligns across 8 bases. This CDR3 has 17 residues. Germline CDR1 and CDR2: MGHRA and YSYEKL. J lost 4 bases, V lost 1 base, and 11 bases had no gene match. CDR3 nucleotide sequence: TGCGCCAGCAGCCAAGCCCTAGGACAGGGTGACGGCTATGGCTACACCTTC. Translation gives CASSQALGQGDGYGYTF.

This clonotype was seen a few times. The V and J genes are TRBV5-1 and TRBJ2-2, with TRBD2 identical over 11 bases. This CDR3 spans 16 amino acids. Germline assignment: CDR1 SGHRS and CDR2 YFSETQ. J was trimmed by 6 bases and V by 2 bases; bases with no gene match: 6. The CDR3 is CASSLSTSGKAGELFF. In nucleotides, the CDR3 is TGCGCCAGCAGCTTATCGACTAGCGGGAAAGCCGGGGAGCTGTTTTTT.

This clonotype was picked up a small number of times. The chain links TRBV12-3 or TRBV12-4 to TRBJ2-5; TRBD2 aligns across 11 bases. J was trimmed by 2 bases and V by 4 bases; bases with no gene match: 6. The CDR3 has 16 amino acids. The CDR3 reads CASSSQLAGEQETQYF. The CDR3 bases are TGTGCCAGCAGTTCCCAACTAGCGGGGGAACAAGAGACCCAGTACTTC.

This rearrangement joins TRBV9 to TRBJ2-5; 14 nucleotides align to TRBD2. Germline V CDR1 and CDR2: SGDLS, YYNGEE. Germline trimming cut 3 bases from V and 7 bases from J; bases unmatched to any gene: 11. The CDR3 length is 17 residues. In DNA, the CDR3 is TGTGCCAGCAGCGCGGGGACTAGCGGGGGCCTCGGGATGACCCAGTACTTC. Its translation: CASSAGTSGGLGMTQYF. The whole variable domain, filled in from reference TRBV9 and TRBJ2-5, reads DSGVTQTPKHLITATGQRVTLRCSPRSGDLSVYWYQQSLDQGLQFLIQYYNGEERAKGNILERFSAQQFPDLHSELNLSSLELGDSALYFCASSAGTSGGLGMTQYFGPGTRLLVL.

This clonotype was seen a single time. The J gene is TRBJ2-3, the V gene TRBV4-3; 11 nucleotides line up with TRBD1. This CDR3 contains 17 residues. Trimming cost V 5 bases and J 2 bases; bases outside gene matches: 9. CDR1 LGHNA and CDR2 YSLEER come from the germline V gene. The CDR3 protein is CASSFSGTGGITDTQYF. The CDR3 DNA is TGCGCCAGCAGCTTTTCCGGGACAGGGGGTATCACAGATACGCAGTATTTT.

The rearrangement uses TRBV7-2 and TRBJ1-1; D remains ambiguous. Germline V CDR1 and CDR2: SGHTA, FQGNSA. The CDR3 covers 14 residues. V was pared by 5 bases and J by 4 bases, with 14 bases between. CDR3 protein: CASSLSRAPTEAFF. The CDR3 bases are TGTGCCAGCAGCCTGTCGAGAGCTCCCACTGAAGCTTTCTTT.

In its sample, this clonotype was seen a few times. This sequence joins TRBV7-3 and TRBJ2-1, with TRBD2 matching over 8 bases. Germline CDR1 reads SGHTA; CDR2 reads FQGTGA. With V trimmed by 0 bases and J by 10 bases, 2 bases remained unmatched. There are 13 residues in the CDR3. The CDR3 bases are TGTGCCAGCAGCTTAACGAGCGGGGGAGAGCAGTTCTTC. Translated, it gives CASSLTSGGEQFF.

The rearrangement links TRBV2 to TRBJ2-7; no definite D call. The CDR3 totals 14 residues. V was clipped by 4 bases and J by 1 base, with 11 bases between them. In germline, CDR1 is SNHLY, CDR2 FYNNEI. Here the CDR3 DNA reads TGTGCCAGCAGTGTTCGTCCAGCTTCCTACGAGCAGTACTTC. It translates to CASSVRPASYEQYF.

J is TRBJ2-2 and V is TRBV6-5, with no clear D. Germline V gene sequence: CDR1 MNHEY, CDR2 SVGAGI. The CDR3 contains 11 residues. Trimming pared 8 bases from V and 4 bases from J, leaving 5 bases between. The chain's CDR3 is CASHGTGELFF. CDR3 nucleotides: TGTGCCAGCCACGGCACCGGGGAGCTGTTTTTT.

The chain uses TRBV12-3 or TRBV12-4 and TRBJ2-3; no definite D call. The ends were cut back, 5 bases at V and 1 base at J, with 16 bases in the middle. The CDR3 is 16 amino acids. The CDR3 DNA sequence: TGTGCCAGCAGTCCCCTAACCCCTATCGGCACAGATACGCAGTATTTT. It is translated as CASSPLTPIGTDTQYF.

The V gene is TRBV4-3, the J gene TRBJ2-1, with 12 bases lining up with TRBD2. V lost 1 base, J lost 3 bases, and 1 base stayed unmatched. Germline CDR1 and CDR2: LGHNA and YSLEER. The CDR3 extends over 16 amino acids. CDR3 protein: CASSQGTSGVYNEQFF. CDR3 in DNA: TGCGCCAGCAGCCAAGGGACTAGCGGGGTCTACAATGAGCAGTTCTTC.

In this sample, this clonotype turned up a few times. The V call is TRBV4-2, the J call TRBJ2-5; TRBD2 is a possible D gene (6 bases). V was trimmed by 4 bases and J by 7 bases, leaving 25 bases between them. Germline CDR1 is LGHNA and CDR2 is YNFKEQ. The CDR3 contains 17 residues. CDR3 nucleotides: TGTGCCAGCAGCCTCTACGGTCCGGGAGACTCTTTAGGGACCCAGTACTTC. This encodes CASSLYGPGDSLGTQYF.

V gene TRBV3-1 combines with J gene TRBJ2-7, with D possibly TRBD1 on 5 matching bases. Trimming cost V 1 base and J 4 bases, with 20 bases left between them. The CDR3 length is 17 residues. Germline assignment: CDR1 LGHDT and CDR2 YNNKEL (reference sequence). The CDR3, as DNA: TGTGCCAGCAGCCAAGGGACATTCCTTTCCCCCTTTTACGAGCAGTACTTC. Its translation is CASSQGTFLSPFYEQYF.

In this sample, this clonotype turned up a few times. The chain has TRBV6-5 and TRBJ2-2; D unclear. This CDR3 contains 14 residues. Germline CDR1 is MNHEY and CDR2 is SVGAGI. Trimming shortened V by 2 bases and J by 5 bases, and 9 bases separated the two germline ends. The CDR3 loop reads CASSYRSGTGELFF. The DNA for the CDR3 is TGTGCCAGCAGTTACAGGTCCGGGACCGGGGAGCTGTTTTTT.